The 14 T cell receptor beta chains below were found in one sample sequenced in a study of T cell responses to AZD1222 COVID-19 vaccine. Profiled with immunoSEQ multiplex PCR; TCRdb holds only in-frame clones, not every one. Counted here are 140,000 or so clones, 75% to 95% occurring once; the ten biggest clones make up roughly 7.1%. The source was peripheral blood, collected 28 days after the second dose of the MenACWY control vaccine. These receptors were taken from an adult who received the MenACWY meningococcal vaccine as a control.

The chain employs TRBV28 and TRBJ2-1; 10 bases map to TRBD2. The CDR3 contains 15 residues. CDR1 MDHEN and CDR2 SYDVKM come from the germline V gene. Losses at the gene ends were 6 bases for V and 8 bases for J; bases not matched to a gene: 10. CDR3 sequence reads: CASRGAGGPTDEQFF. The CDR3 coding sequence is TGTGCCAGCAGGGGAGCGGGAGGGCCAACGGATGAGCAGTTCTTC.

The rearrangement links TRBV3-1 (or the pseudogene TRBV3-2) to TRBJ1-6; D is perhaps TRBD1 (5 bases). Germline loops: CDR1 LGHDT, CDR2 YNNKEL (reference sequence). Between the trimmed V and J ends, which lost 4 bases and 9 bases, there was a span of 10 bases. This CDR3 region has 13 residues. The CDR3 reads CASSRERGSPLHF. Here the CDR3 DNA reads TGTGCCAGCAGCCGAGAGAGGGGTTCACCCCTCCACTTT.

The chain joins TRBV3-1 (or the pseudogene TRBV3-2) to TRBJ1-2; 9 bases align to TRBD1. The J segment lost 8 bases and the V segment lost 4 bases, leaving 17 bases of the junction unmatched. The CDR3 is 17 amino acids. CDR1 and CDR2 (germline): LGHDT, YNNKEL (reference sequence). The CDR3: CASSPQGATGGFTGYTF. CDR3 DNA sequence: TGTGCCAGCAGCCCGCAGGGAGCGACAGGGGGGTTCACGGGCTACACCTTC.

The J gene is TRBJ1-4, the V gene TRBV20-1; no firm D call. The ends were cut back, 3 bases at V and 8 bases at J, with 7 bases in the middle. There are 11 residues in the CDR3. Germline-derived CDR1 and CDR2 are DFQATT and SNEGSKA (reference sequence). The CDR3 spells CSARSEEKLFF. For the CDR3, the DNA is TGCAGTGCTAGGAGTGAGGAAAAACTGTTTTTT.

This chain joins TRBV7-2 and TRBJ1-2, with TRBD1 matching over 9 bases. The CDR3 consists of 14 residues. Germline CDR1 is SGHTA and CDR2 is FQGNSA. The V and J ends lost 5 bases and 7 bases, in that order; junction bases with no gene match: 8. The CDR3 spells CASSPGTGSPGYTF. The CDR3 region has the DNA TGTGCCAGCAGCCCGGGGACAGGGAGTCCTGGCTACACCTTC.

This sequence joins TRBV4-3 and TRBJ2-7, with D unresolved. The germline V gene encodes CDR1 LGHNA and CDR2 YSLEER. The length of the CDR3 is 16 residues. V lost 1 base to trimming and J lost 1 base, with 14 bases between them. In DNA, the CDR3 is TGCGCCAGCAGCCAAGTTTTACCCCCAGGTTCCTACGAGCAGTACTTC. As protein: CASSQVLPPGSYEQYF.

The chain employs TRBV28 and TRBJ2-5; 7 nucleotides line up with TRBD1. This CDR3 region has 15 residues. Germline loops: CDR1 MDHEN, CDR2 SYDVKM. V shed 7 bases and J 2 bases; nucleotides not matched to a gene: 10. This chain's CDR3 is CASKGVGGLQETQYF. CDR3 in DNA: TGTGCCAGCAAGGGTGTAGGGGGCCTTCAAGAGACCCAGTACTTC.

This rearrangement joins TRBV18 to TRBJ2-1; either TRBD1 or TRBD2 may supply D (5 bases each). The CDR3 has 15 residues. Germline values: CDR1 KGHSH, CDR2 LQKENI. Between the trimmed V and J ends, which lost 5 bases and 9 bases, there was a span of 20 bases. DNA of the CDR3: TGTGCCAGCTCAGCCACGGGACCGCCCAGGGTTGAGCAGTTCTTC. It specifies CASSATGPPRVEQFF.

The chain uses TRBV6-2 or TRBV6-3 and TRBJ1-5; D remains ambiguous. Trimming took off 2 bases at V and 2 bases at J, with 13 bases between the two ends. CDR3 size: 16 residues. CDR1 is MNHEY and CDR2 is SVGEGT in the germline V gene. The CDR3 DNA reads TGTGCCAGCAGTTACCCCCCCGGCCCGGGCAATCAGCCCCAGCATTTT. Protein sequence: CASSYPPGPGNQPQHF.

The genes are TRBV5-5 and TRBJ2-2, with 8 bases that match TRBD1. The trim removed 1 base at V and 2 bases at J, leaving 7 bases unmatched. Germline lookup yields CDR1 SGHKS and CDR2 YYEKEE (reference sequence). The CDR3 runs to 17 residues. CDR3 DNA sequence: TGTGCCAGCAGCTTGAAAGGACAGGGTATTAACACCGGGGAGCTGTTTTTT. This gives the protein CASSLKGQGINTGELFF. The full variable domain, rest sourced from reference TRBV5-5 and TRBJ2-2, is DAGVTQSPTHLIKTRGQQVTLRCSPISGHKSVSWYQQVLGQGPQFIFQYYEKEERGRGNFPDRFSARQFPNYSSELNVNALLLGDSALYLCASSLKGQGINTGELFFGEGSRLTVL.

For the CDR3, the DNA is TGTGCCAGCAGTCTGGACGTTCAGGGTAAACTGTTTTTT. Translated: CASSLDVQGKLFF. The J gene is TRBJ1-4, the V gene TRBV7-2, with D maybe TRBD1 (5 bases). The CDR3 consists of 13 residues. Trimming pared 6 bases from V and 11 bases from J, leaving 16 bases between. Germline V lookup: CDR1 SGHTA, CDR2 FQGNSA.

The genes are TRBV24-1 and TRBJ2-1, with no clear D. The CDR3 sequence is 16 residues long. Germline V gene lookup returns CDR1 KGHDR and CDR2 SFDVKD. Trimming stripped 4 bases from V and 6 bases from J, with 18 bases between. This CDR3 is CATSEAPGPGPNEQFF. Written as DNA, the CDR3 is TGTGCCACCAGTGAGGCCCCTGGGCCGGGTCCCAATGAGCAGTTCTTC.

The chain recombines TRBV28 with TRBJ2-1, with 15 bases matching TRBD2. Germline CDR1 is MDHEN and CDR2 is SYDVKM. The CDR3 consists of 16 residues. The junction had 4 bases not matched to a gene; V was cut back by 2 bases and J by 8 bases. The CDR3 DNA reads TGTGCCAGCAGTTTAGTCGGGACTAGCGGGAGGTATGAGCAGTTCTTC. It yields the protein CASSLVGTSGRYEQFF.

The chain uses TRBV5-4 and TRBJ1-2; 8 positions match TRBD1. V gave up 2 bases and J gave up 3 bases; unmatched junction bases: 9. The CDR3 extends over 16 amino acids. Germline V gene data show CDR1 as SGHNT and CDR2 as YYREEE (reference sequence). CDR3 protein: CASSFKQVTGDYGYTF. DNA for the CDR3: TGTGCCAGCAGCTTTAAACAGGTGACAGGGGACTATGGCTACACCTTC.